These 24 T cell receptor beta chains were all obtained from the same sample, sequenced in a study of shared clonotypes between healthy human individuals. Generated by immunoSEQ multiplex PCR, the TCRdb table keeps only in-frame clones and is missing some. The data show about 470,000 clones, around 79% seen once. Sequenced sample: PBMCs. These receptors originate from a woman aged 35 to 49 in good health. Some clones in this sample may be carry-over from other donors' samples.

The chain uses TRBV2 and TRBJ2-5; TRBD2 agrees at 10 bases. The CDR3 covers 14 residues. The germline V gene has CDR1 SNHLY and CDR2 FYNNEI. With V trimmed by 7 bases and J by 3 bases, 5 bases remained unmatched. The CDR3 protein is CASNLSGREETQYF. CDR3 DNA: TGTGCCAGCAACCTGAGCGGGAGGGAAGAGACCCAGTACTTC.

CDR3 sequence (DNA): TGTGCCAGCAGCTCCCGCGGTGGAGTCCCAGATACGCAGTATTTT. As protein: CASSSRGGVPDTQYF. This chain links TRBV7-9 with TRBJ2-3, with D uncertain. The CDR3 runs 15 residues. The V gene lost 4 bases and the J gene lost 4 bases, with 15 bases spanning the gap. Per germline, CDR1 SEHNR and CDR2 FQNEAQ (reference sequence).

The rearrangement links TRBV10-3 to TRBJ2-1, with TRBD2 matching 11 bases. V gave up 6 bases and J gave up 2 bases; unmatched junction bases: 9. CDR3 length: 17 amino acids. Germline CDR1 and CDR2: ENHRY and SYGVKD. Here the CDR3 reads CAIRGGGTSGTYNEQFF. CDR3 nucleotide sequence: TGTGCCATCAGGGGAGGTGGGACTAGCGGAACCTACAATGAGCAGTTCTTC.

The genes are TRBV28 and TRBJ2-5; D not resolved. CDR3 size: 13 residues. Germline V lookup: CDR1 MDHEN, CDR2 SYDVKM. Trimming took off 1 base at V and 2 bases at J, with 5 bases between the two ends. DNA of the CDR3: TGTGCCAGCAGTTTATATGCGCAAGAGACCCAGTACTTC. Amino acids: CASSLYAQETQYF.

The gene calls are TRBV2 and TRBJ1-5; 12 bases are shared with TRBD1. V gave up 8 bases and J gave up 5 bases; unmatched junction bases: 7. CDR3 length: 15 residues. Germline-derived CDR1 and CDR2 are SNHLY and FYNNEI. The CDR3 DNA reads as TGTGCCAGCGCCGGGGGACAGGGGGCCTATCAGCCCCAGCATTTT. Translation gives CASAGGQGAYQPQHF.

This chain links TRBV27 with TRBJ1-2; tentative D call: TRBD1 (6 bases). V lost 2 bases and J 5 bases, leaving 18 bases between the germline ends. The germline CDR1 and CDR2 sequences are MNHEY and SMNVEV (reference sequence). The CDR3 loop spans 16 amino acids. In DNA form, the CDR3 reads TGTGCCAGCAGTTTAGGTGGCGCGGGGGGCTTTTATGGCTACACCTTC. This translates into CASSLGGAGGFYGYTF.

This chain connects TRBV30 to TRBJ2-3, with 12 bases that match TRBD2. Germline V gives CDR1 GTSNPN, CDR2 SVGIG (reference sequence). The CDR3 covers 15 residues. V trimming: 7 bases; J trimming: 5 bases; junction bases outside the gene matches: 10. The CDR3 DNA reads as TGTGCCTCCTATTGGACTAGCGGGACGGGAGATACGCAGTATTTT. Translation: CASYWTSGTGDTQYF.

This clone was found a few times. This rearrangement joins TRBV9 to TRBJ2-2; either TRBD1 or TRBD2 may supply D (5 bases each). Trimming pared 4 bases from V and 7 bases from J, leaving 11 bases between. Germline V gene sequence: CDR1 SGDLS, CDR2 YYNGEE. The CDR3 extends over 13 amino acids. The CDR3 nucleotides read TGTGCCAGCAGCCAGCAGGGAGTCGGGGAGCTGTTTTTT. It specifies CASSQQGVGELFF.

This clone was seen a handful of times. The chain has TRBV10-1 and TRBJ2-2; D gene ambiguous. This CDR3 is 15 amino acids long. The V and J ends lost 2 bases and 4 bases respectively, with 11 bases between them. Germline assignment: CDR1 WNHNN and CDR2 SYGVQD (reference sequence). The CDR3 DNA reads TGCGCCAGCAGTGAGGATCGGGCAACCACCGGGGAGCTGTTTTTT. Its translation: CASSEDRATTGELFF.

Concerning this clone itself: Different DNA sequences within this sample yield the same CDR3. The V and J genes are TRBV28 and TRBJ2-1; 11 bases match TRBD2. The CDR3 loop spans 15 amino acids. V shed 5 bases, J shed 2 bases, and the junction held 2 bases outside the gene matches. In germline, CDR1 is MDHEN, CDR2 SYDVKM. This CDR3 reads CASSLTSGAYNEQFF. The CDR3 nucleotides are TGTGCCAGCAGTCTGACTAGCGGGGCCTACAATGAGCAGTTCTTC.

The chain is built from TRBV11-3 and TRBJ2-3; tentative D call: TRBD2 (6 bases). Looked up from germline, CDR1 is SGHNT and CDR2 is YENEEA. The CDR3 spans 16 residues. Trimming took off 1 base at V and 2 bases at J, with 13 bases between the two ends. The CDR3 sequence: CASSLGGSGFTDTQYF. The CDR3 nucleotides are TGTGCCAGCAGCTTAGGAGGGAGCGGGTTCACAGATACGCAGTATTTT. Based on the CDR3 plus reference TRBV11-3 and TRBJ2-3, the full variable domain is EAGVVQSPRYKIIEKKQPVAFWCNPISGHNTLYWYLQNLGQGPELLIRYENEEAVDDSQLPKDRFSAERLKGVDSTLKIQPAELGDSAVYLCASSLGGSGFTDTQYFGPGTRLTVL.

This sequence joins TRBV11-2 and TRBJ1-4; TRBD1 agrees at 7 bases. Looked up from germline, CDR1 is SGHAT and CDR2 is FQNNGV. This CDR3 comprises 15 residues. After removal of 0 bases from V and 7 bases from J, the junction contained 5 bases not matched to a gene. For the CDR3, the DNA is TGTGCCAGCAGCTTAGAGACAGGGCATTTTGAAAAACTGTTTTTT. It codes for CASSLETGHFEKLFF.

V and J are TRBV10-1 and TRBJ2-2; possible D gene TRBD1, 6 bases. CDR1 and CDR2 (germline): WNHNN, SYGVQD (reference sequence). V was clipped by 6 bases and J by 1 base, with 9 bases between them. There are 14 residues in the CDR3. The CDR3 protein is CASSLTGNTGELFF. The CDR3 coding sequence is TGCGCCAGCAGCCTGACAGGGAACACCGGGGAGCTGTTTTTT.

The chain carries TRBV27 and TRBJ2-2, with no clear D. Germline-derived CDR1 and CDR2 are MNHEY and SMNVEV (reference sequence). The CDR3 runs to 14 residues. Trimming removed 2 bases at V and 2 bases at J, with 6 bases between. The CDR3 region has the DNA TGTGCCAGCAGTTTAATATATAACACCGGGGAGCTGTTTTTT. This encodes CASSLIYNTGELFF.

This clone was seen at least ten times. Germline is not matched at one junction end, which may reflect a read error. The rearrangement joins TRBV7-7 to TRBJ2-1; D is unresolved. Germline V lookup: CDR1 SSHAT, CDR2 FNYEAQ (reference sequence). The CDR3 sequence is 13 residues long. In DNA, the CDR3 is TGTGCTAGCAGCTTAGACGTTATCAATGAGCAGTTCTTC. It codes for CASSLDVINEQFF. The full variable domain, in which reference TRBV7-7 and TRBJ2-1 provide the parts outside the CDR3, is GAGVSQSPRYKVTKRGQDVTLRCDPISSHATLYWYQQALGQGPEFLTYFNYEAQPDKSGLPSDRFSAERPEGSISTLTIQRTEQRDSAMYRCASSLDVINEQFFGPGTRLTVL.

The CDR3 coding sequence is TGCGCCAGCAGCCAAGGTACAGGGGGCACTAATGAAAAACTGTTTTTT. This translates into CASSQGTGGTNEKLFF. V and J are TRBV4-1 and TRBJ1-4, with 9 bases that match TRBD1. Trimming removed 1 base from V and 2 bases from J; junction bases left unmatched: 2. This CDR3 comprises 16 residues. Germline V gene lookup returns CDR1 MGHRA and CDR2 YSYEKL.

The sample holds a few counts of this clone. V gene TRBV7-2 combines with J gene TRBJ2-7; the D call may be TRBD1 or TRBD2 (6 bases each). Germline V gene lookup returns CDR1 SGHTA and CDR2 FQGNSA. V gave up 5 bases and J gave up 2 bases, with 13 bases separating them. This CDR3 comprises 14 residues. The CDR3 sequence: CASSPRGPAYEQYF. CDR3 bases: TGTGCCAGCAGCCCCCGGGGGCCAGCCTACGAGCAGTACTTC. The full variable domain, completed using reference TRBV7-2 and TRBJ2-7, is GAGVSQSPSNKVTEKGKDVELRCDPISGHTALYWYRQSLGQGLEFLIYFQGNSAPDKSGLPSDRFSAERTGGSVSTLTIQRTQQEDSAVYLCASSPRGPAYEQYFGPGTRLTVT.

Worth noting for this clone: Other DNA sequences of this sample code for an identical CDR3. The chain couples TRBV9 to TRBJ2-7, with 9 bases fitting TRBD1. CDR3 length equals 14 residues. Germline-derived CDR1 and CDR2 are SGDLS and YYNGEE. Trimming cost V 4 bases and J 3 bases; bases outside gene matches: 5. In DNA form, the CDR3 reads TGTGCCAGCAGCAAGGGACAGGGTAGCTACGAGCAGTACTTC. This codes for CASSKGQGSYEQYF.

Notes on this clone: A single base is all that separates this from a far larger clone, so a read error is likely. V gene TRBV30 combines with J gene TRBJ2-2; D perhaps matches TRBD2 (7 bases). The CDR3 spans 15 residues. V lost 3 bases to trimming and J lost 5 bases, with 16 bases between them. Per germline, CDR1 GTSNPN and CDR2 SVGIG (reference sequence). The CDR3 region is CAWRSAGEGTGELFF. The CDR3 DNA reads as TGTGCCTGGAGGAGTGCAGGGGAGGGTACCGGGGAGCTGTTTTTT.

The chain recombines TRBV21-1 with TRBJ2-7; the table assigns TRBD2, which was not confirmed against the DNA. TRBV21-1 is recorded as a pseudogene. The CDR3 totals 9 residues. This CDR3 reads CGGSYEQYF. The CDR3, as DNA: TGCGGCGGGAGTTACGAGCAGTACTTC.

The J gene is TRBJ2-7, the V gene TRBV7-2; TRBD2 agrees at 8 bases. The CDR3 totals 14 residues. The ends lost 3 bases at V and 5 bases at J; junction bases unmatched: 6. CDR1 and CDR2 from the germline V gene are SGHTA and FQGNSA. Here the CDR3 DNA reads TGTGCCAGCAGCTTGACTGGGACTAGGGACGAGCAGTACTTC. It specifies CASSLTGTRDEQYF.

This clone was seen a single time. The J gene is TRBJ2-5, the V gene TRBV7-2, with D possibly being TRBD1 or TRBD2 (5 bases each). The CDR3 has 17 amino acids. Germline values: CDR1 SGHTA, CDR2 FQGNSA. V gave up 4 bases and J gave up 4 bases, with 22 bases separating them. The CDR3 reads CASSSQDFEGVRETQYF. In DNA form, the CDR3 reads TGTGCCAGCAGCTCACAGGATTTCGAGGGAGTACGAGAGACCCAGTACTTC.

V is TRBV18 and J is TRBJ2-5, with a possible D match to TRBD2 (6 bases). Germline V gene sequence: CDR1 KGHSH, CDR2 LQKENI. The CDR3 is 15 amino acids. V dropped 3 bases and J dropped 2 bases, with 13 bases sitting between them. This CDR3 reads CASSPLPSAQETQYF. In DNA form, the CDR3 reads TGTGCCAGCTCACCGTTGCCTAGCGCTCAAGAGACCCAGTACTTC.

V gene TRBV7-8 combines with J gene TRBJ2-3; TRBD2 might be the D (5 bases). The CDR3 consists of 14 residues. The ends were cut back, 1 base at V and 3 bases at J, with 8 bases in the middle. Germline CDR1 SGHVS, CDR2 FQNEAQ. CDR3 DNA: TGTGCCAGCAGCTTAGATCCGGGGACAGATACGCAGTATTTT. It encodes CASSLDPGTDTQYF.